This entry describes one T cell receptor beta chain. Its antigen is not known. The data are from a study of T cells in Graves' hyperthyroidism and ophthalmopathy. Study-level findings and limits: The blood repertoire included most of the expanded thyroid clonotypes above 0.001.

TCR beta CDR3 region amplification was performed from RNA transcripts. TCR CDR3 underwent first-round RT-PCR with the HTBI primer set. A single record per CDR3 protein comes from TCRdb applying MiXCR to the multiplex PCR reads. The sample consists of about 400,000 distinct CDR3 sequences, approximately 14% of them appearing once. The study included ophthalmopathy patients with Clinical Activity Score at least 3, NOSPECS grade at least 4 and duration under 3 months. Exclusion of a patient resulted from uncontrolled infection, other autoimmune disease, pregnancy or lactation. V shed 6 bases, J shed 7 bases, and the junction held 13 bases outside the gene matches. There are 16 residues in the CDR3. Germline CDR1 MNHEY, CDR2 SVGEGT.

The origin of this receptor is a woman aged 55-75 years with Graves' ophthalmopathy. The chain carries TRBV6-2 or TRBV6-3 and TRBJ2-1; 9 nucleotides line up with TRBD1. Input material: blood. CDR3 sequence reads: CASSGTGGVRVNEQFF. Written as DNA, the CDR3 is TGTGCCAGCAGCGGCACAGGGGGCGTAAGGGTTAATGAGCAGTTCTTC.